This T cell receptor (beta chain) was profiled in a study of identical twins. CDR3 length: 12 residues. The V gene lost 6 bases and the J gene lost 8 bases, with 16 bases spanning the gap. Germline values: CDR1 SQVTM, CDR2 ANQGSEA. General study results and limits: The analysis was cross-sectional rather than longitudinal within donors. Researchers reported weaker excess twin sharing in beta out-of-frame sequences.

Notes on this clonotype: No antigen is known for it.

Via MiXCR, TCRdb re-called the 5' RACE reads, giving one row per CDR3 protein. The sample yields hundreds of thousands of distinct CDR3 sequences, less than 25% seen once. This sample also appeared in a second study, on T cells expressing NK-cell markers. From that report: Among the eight sequenced donors, seven tested HCMV-seropositive and one tested seronegative. Whether expanded NKG2C+ T cell clones were HCMV-specific remained unclear.

The receptor was derived from a woman aged 18 to 35 in good health. Sequences were obtained from PBMCs. The chain joins TRBV29-1 to TRBJ1-1; weak D call: TRBD1 (5 bases). Written as DNA, the CDR3 is TGCAGCGTACAGGAACTTACAACAGAAGCTTTCTTT. Encoded protein: CSVQELTTEAFF.